The 32 T cell receptor beta chains below were found in one sample sequenced in a study of blood T cells in healthy people across ages. Alongside a J-beta primer mix, a sample-barcoded 5' primer served in a second PCR lasting about 7 to 12 cycles. Each CDR3 protein gets one entry after TCRdb re-called the 5' RACE reads with MiXCR. Of under 850,000 distinct CDR3 sequences listed, roughly 34% are singletons. The specimen was blood. The source of these receptors is a young man in good health.

As regards this clonotype: It may be a read error: a sequence one base away is much more abundant. This rearrangement joins TRBV6-6 to TRBJ2-7, with D hard to call. Germline CDR1 and CDR2: MNHNY and SVGAGI (reference sequence). The V end was cut by 6 bases, the J end by 10 bases, with 13 bases between. CDR3 length: 11 amino acids. CDR3 amino acids: CASSLTGGQYF. The CDR3 region has the DNA TGTGCCAGCAGCCTCACTGGCGGCCAGTACTTC.

The chain has TRBV12-3 or TRBV12-4 and TRBJ2-1; D ambiguous. Trimming removed 6 bases from V and 9 bases from J, with 12 bases in between. The CDR3 totals 12 residues. CDR3 protein: CASSSGWGEQFF. Here the CDR3 DNA reads TGTGCCAGCAGCTCCGGGTGGGGTGAGCAGTTCTTC.

This clonotype occurred a few times. The chain couples TRBV27 to TRBJ1-1; possibly TRBD1 for D (6 bases). V lost 5 bases to trimming and J lost 0 bases, with 10 bases between them. Germline loops: CDR1 MNHEY, CDR2 SMNVEV (reference sequence). The CDR3 covers 14 residues. In DNA form, the CDR3 reads TGTGCCAGCAGTGCTCGGACAGTGAACACTGAAGCTTTCTTT. Amino acids: CASSARTVNTEAFF.

At least ten counts were recorded for this clonotype. This chain joins TRBV20-1 and TRBJ2-3; TRBD2 matches at 12 bases. The germline CDR1 and CDR2 sequences are DFQATT and SNEGSKA (reference sequence). The CDR3 has 14 amino acids. V shed 5 bases and J 6 bases; nucleotides not matched to a gene: 6. The CDR3 loop is CSAQGLAGMDTQYF. CDR3 coding DNA: TGCAGTGCTCAAGGACTAGCGGGGATGGATACGCAGTATTTT.

This clonotype has at least ten counts. The rearrangement links TRBV12-3 or TRBV12-4 to TRBJ2-7, with TRBD2 as a possible D gene (7 bases). This CDR3 has 13 residues. Trimming removed 8 bases from V and 1 base from J, with 12 bases in between. The CDR3 protein is CASGRGASYEQYF. The CDR3 DNA reads TGTGCCAGCGGTCGGGGGGCTTCCTACGAGCAGTACTTC.

This clonotype was counted at least ten times. The rearrangement links TRBV12-3 or TRBV12-4 to TRBJ1-1; 10 bases agree with TRBD1. The J segment lost 4 bases and the V segment lost 5 bases, leaving 1 base of the junction unmatched. The CDR3 runs to 13 residues. DNA for the CDR3: TGTGCCAGCAGTCGGGACAGGGGCACTGAAGCTTTCTTT. This translates into CASSRDRGTEAFF.

In this sample, this clonotype turned up a few times. The rearrangement uses TRBV15 and TRBJ1-1; TRBD1 is a possible D gene (6 bases). Germline V lookup: CDR1 LNHNV, CDR2 YYDKDF (reference sequence). This CDR3 contains 13 residues. The germline V and J ends were trimmed by 7 bases and 6 bases, with 15 bases remaining between them. This CDR3 reads CATTLSGAPEAFF. CDR3 DNA sequence: TGTGCCACCACCCTATCGGGGGCCCCTGAAGCTTTCTTT.

The gene calls are TRBV29-1 and TRBJ2-7, with 9 bases that match TRBD1. The CDR3 has 13 amino acids. J gave up 7 bases and V 6 bases, and 10 bases lay outside the gene matches. Germline V gene data show CDR1 as SQVTM and CDR2 as ANQGSEA. The CDR3 is CSVMTGGVGEQYF. The DNA of the CDR3 is TGCAGCGTGATGACAGGGGGGGTGGGAGAGCAGTACTTC.

J is TRBJ2-3 and V is TRBV11-2; 7 bases line up with TRBD2. CDR1 SGHAT and CDR2 FQNNGV come from the germline V gene. The V segment lost 3 bases and the J segment 4 bases; nucleotides outside the gene matches: 4. The CDR3 consists of 14 residues. CDR3 in amino acids: CASSFLAAADTQYF. As DNA, the CDR3 is TGTGCCAGCAGCTTCCTAGCGGCGGCAGATACGCAGTATTTT.

There are many counts of this clonotype. The V call is TRBV7-2, the J call TRBJ2-1; a possible D gene is TRBD1 (6 bases). This CDR3 has 13 residues. Germline lookup yields CDR1 SGHTA and CDR2 FQGNSA. Trimming left V 5 bases short and J 5 bases short, with 10 bases between. CDR3 DNA sequence: TGTGCCAGCAGCGTGGGGGCCAACAATGAGCAGTTCTTC. Amino acid sequence: CASSVGANNEQFF.

This chain connects TRBV7-2 to TRBJ2-7; 10 nucleotides align to TRBD1. The V gene's germline CDR1 is SGHTA and CDR2 FQGNSA. V lost 0 bases and J lost 5; bases outside the gene matches: 4. This CDR3 comprises 15 residues. The CDR3 coding sequence is TGTGCCAGCAGCTTAGCCGGGACAGGGGAGGACGAGCAGTACTTC. This codes for CASSLAGTGEDEQYF. Combining the CDR3 with reference TRBV7-2 and TRBJ2-7 gives the whole variable domain GAGVSQSPSNKVTEKGKDVELRCDPISGHTALYWYRQSLGQGLEFLIYFQGNSAPDKSGLPSDRFSAERTGGSVSTLTIQRTQQEDSAVYLCASSLAGTGEDEQYFGPGTRLTVT.

A word on this clonotype: Given the absence of the conserved phenylalanine or tryptophan at the CDR3 end, a read error is likely. The chain is built from TRBV5-6 and TRBJ1-2; D gene ambiguous. V dropped 0 bases and J dropped 8 bases, with 11 bases sitting between them. The CDR3 has 13 residues. The germline V gene has CDR1 SGHDT and CDR2 YYEEEE. CDR3 amino acids: CASSLEAFEGYTV. The CDR3 region has the DNA TGTGCCAGCAGCTTGGAGGCCTTCGAGGGCTACACCGTC.

This clonotype has at least ten counts. V usage is TRBV7-6 and J usage is TRBJ2-3; D is uncertain. From germline, CDR1 is SGHVS and CDR2 FNYEAQ. V was pared by 4 bases and J by 10 bases, with 15 bases between. CDR3 length: 13 residues. The CDR3 region is CASSSLGVGAQYF. The CDR3 DNA reads as TGTGCCAGCAGCTCCCTAGGAGTTGGGGCGCAGTATTTT. Looking up the rest from reference TRBV7-6 and TRBJ2-3 gives the full variable domain: GAGVSQSPRYKVTKRGQDVALRCDPISGHVSLYWYRQALGQGPEFLTYFNYEAQQDKSGLPNDRFSAERPEGSISTLTIQRTEQRDSAMYRCASSSLGVGAQYFGPGTRLTVL.

This clonotype was seen a handful of times. The chain has TRBV7-9 and TRBJ1-2; no definite D call. The CDR3 runs 14 residues. Germline-derived CDR1 and CDR2 are SEHNR and FQNEAQ (reference sequence). The V end lost 1 base, the J end lost 5 bases, and 11 bases lay between the germline ends. CDR3 in amino acids: CASSLDVILYGYTF. In nucleotides, the CDR3 is TGTGCCAGCAGCTTAGATGTCATCCTATATGGCTACACCTTC.

This clonotype was recorded a few times. The rearrangement joins TRBV5-4 to TRBJ2-3; 7 nucleotides match TRBD1. J was trimmed by 2 bases and V by 0 bases; bases with no gene match: 6. CDR1 is SGHNT and CDR2 is YYREEE in the germline V gene (reference sequence). This CDR3 has 16 residues. The CDR3 region is CASSLGDRIHTDTQYF. As DNA, the CDR3 is TGTGCCAGCAGCTTGGGGGACAGAATACACACAGATACGCAGTATTTT.

This clonotype showed up many times. The chain employs TRBV5-1 and TRBJ2-1, with D perhaps matching TRBD1 (6 bases). V lost 3 bases and J lost 6, with 10 bases in between. This CDR3 has 13 residues. Per germline, CDR1 SGHRS and CDR2 YFSETQ. The CDR3, as DNA: TGCGCCAGCAGCTCGCCCAGGGGCAATGAGCAGTTCTTC. It codes for CASSSPRGNEQFF.

The chain combines TRBV9 with TRBJ2-7; TRBD2 is a possible D gene (7 bases). The germline V and J ends were trimmed by 0 bases and 6 bases, with 22 bases remaining between them. The CDR3 covers 17 residues. Germline CDR1 SGDLS, CDR2 YYNGEE. CDR3 sequence: CASSVAGQGTTTGEQYF. As DNA, the CDR3 is TGTGCCAGCAGCGTAGCAGGGCAGGGGACTACTACCGGCGAGCAGTACTTC.

This clonotype was observed many times. V gene TRBV9 combines with J gene TRBJ2-1; 7 nucleotides align to TRBD1. Unmatched junction bases numbered 3, after V lost 0 bases and J lost 0 bases. Germline-derived CDR1 and CDR2 are SGDLS and YYNGEE. The CDR3 has 16 amino acids. In nucleotides, the CDR3 is TGTGCCAGCAGCGTAGAGGGGGCGAGCTCCTACAATGAGCAGTTCTTC. It yields the protein CASSVEGASSYNEQFF.

This clonotype was seen only a few times. The V call is TRBV4-1, the J call TRBJ1-6, with D possibly being TRBD1 (6 bases). Germline V gives CDR1 MGHRA, CDR2 YSYEKL. The CDR3 is made up of 16 amino acids. Trimming removed 0 bases at V and 9 bases at J, with 15 bases between. The CDR3 reads CASSQEAGVRGSPLHF. The CDR3 bases are TGCGCCAGCAGCCAAGAGGCAGGGGTACGGGGTTCACCCCTCCACTTT.

Remarks on this clonotype: Possible read error: a much larger clone is one base away. The V call is TRBV20-1, the J call TRBJ2-1; 7 bases match TRBD2. This CDR3 is 15 amino acids long. V lost 5 bases and J lost 4; bases outside the gene matches: 11. Germline CDR1 reads DFQATT; CDR2 reads SNEGSKA (reference sequence). The CDR3 bases are TGCAGTGCTGCCCGGCTCGGGGGGAGTTACAATGAGCAGTTCTTC. Translation gives CSAARLGGSYNEQFF.

This clonotype has a handful of counts. This rearrangement joins TRBV4-1 to TRBJ2-5; 11 bases are shared with TRBD2. The CDR3 is made up of 16 amino acids. Germline trimming cut 3 bases from V and 11 bases from J; bases unmatched to any gene: 14. In germline, CDR1 is MGHRA, CDR2 YSYEKL. CDR3 loop: CASSQPTSGANNEQYF. CDR3 coding DNA: TGCGCCAGCAGCCAGCCGACTAGCGGGGCTAACAATGAGCAGTACTTC.

This clonotype was counted a few times. The chain employs TRBV2 and TRBJ2-1, with D unresolved. V lost 3 bases to trimming and J lost 5 bases, with 8 bases between them. The CDR3 runs 13 residues. CDR1 is SNHLY, CDR2 FYNNEI, per germline. CDR3 bases: TGTGCCAGCAGTGATCGGCAGGACAATGAGCAGTTCTTC. It yields the protein CASSDRQDNEQFF.

The chain joins TRBV5-1 to TRBJ1-1; 8 bases match TRBD1. Germline V CDR1 and CDR2: SGHRS, YFSETQ. V dropped 4 bases and J dropped 1; count of bases not matched to a gene: 9. The CDR3 extends over 16 amino acids. CDR3 protein: CASSRTRQGTNTEAFF. The CDR3 DNA reads TGCGCCAGCAGCCGGACCAGACAGGGGACGAACACTGAAGCTTTCTTT.

The rearrangement links TRBV7-6 to TRBJ2-5, with a possible D match to TRBD2 (6 bases). The V gene's germline CDR1 is SGHVS and CDR2 FNYEAQ. Trimming cost V 4 bases and J 0 bases, with 15 bases left between them. This CDR3 is 16 amino acids long. The CDR3 coding sequence is TGTGCCAGCAGCTGGGGCGGGACTGGCAACCAAGAGACCCAGTACTTC. Translated, it gives CASSWGGTGNQETQYF.

J is TRBJ1-2 and V is TRBV20-1, with a tentative D call TRBD1 (6 bases). This CDR3 contains 14 residues. V gave up 6 bases and J gave up 2 bases, with 16 bases separating them. The germline CDR1 and CDR2 sequences are DFQATT and SNEGSKA (reference sequence). The CDR3 here is CSAPYLGGNYGYTF. The DNA for the CDR3 is TGCAGTGCGCCTTACCTAGGGGGGAACTATGGCTACACCTTC.

The chain recombines TRBV6-5 with TRBJ2-1; D is uncertain. Per the germline V gene, CDR1 is MNHEY and CDR2 is SVGAGI. The length of the CDR3 is 14 residues. Trimming cost V 2 bases and J 4 bases, with 9 bases left between them. This CDR3 reads CASSYGVEYNEQFF. The DNA for the CDR3 is TGTGCCAGCAGTTACGGGGTGGAATACAATGAGCAGTTCTTC.

The chain is built from TRBV11-2 and TRBJ2-7, with 8 bases matching TRBD2. The CDR3 is made up of 15 amino acids. V was pared by 3 bases and J by 2 bases, with 6 bases of the junction left unmatched. Germline lookup yields CDR1 SGHAT and CDR2 FQNNGV. The CDR3 protein is CASSFAGGETYEQYF. Written as DNA, the CDR3 is TGTGCCAGCAGCTTCGCGGGGGGTGAAACCTACGAGCAGTACTTC.

The chain employs TRBV11-2 and TRBJ2-1, with 16 bases that match TRBD2. The J segment lost 7 bases and the V segment lost 3 bases, leaving 9 bases of the junction unmatched. The CDR3 sequence is 18 residues long. The germline V gene has CDR1 SGHAT and CDR2 FQNNGV. The chain's CDR3 is CASSLISGTSGRGNEQFF. The CDR3 region has the DNA TGTGCCAGCAGCTTGATTTCCGGGACTAGCGGGAGGGGGAATGAGCAGTTCTTC. Combining the CDR3 with reference TRBV11-2 and TRBJ2-1 gives the whole variable domain EAGVAQSPRYKIIEKRQSVAFWCNPISGHATLYWYQQILGQGPKLLIQFQNNGVVDDSQLPKDRFSAERLKGVDSTLKIQPAKLEDSAVYLCASSLISGTSGRGNEQFFGPGTRLTVL.

The rearrangement uses TRBV12-3 or TRBV12-4 and TRBJ2-5, with D possibly being TRBD2 (5 bases). V dropped 3 bases and J dropped 1 base, with 12 bases sitting between them. The CDR3 is made up of 15 amino acids. The CDR3 DNA is TGTGCCAGCAGTTTGGACTCTGGGCTCCAAGAGACCCAGTACTTC. Its protein is CASSLDSGLQETQYF.

On this clonotype itself: Relative to the germline gene, one junction end is altered; a read error may explain this. This chain links TRBV7-9 with TRBJ1-6; TRBD1 is a possible D gene (5 bases). The CDR3 is 15 residues long. Germline V CDR1 and CDR2: SEHNR, FQNEAQ (reference sequence). The CDR3 DNA reads as TGTGTCAGCAGCCCAAGGGACGACTATAATTCACCCCTCCACTTT. Its translation is CVSSPRDDYNSPLHF.

This clonotype was counted many times. The rearrangement links TRBV3-1 to TRBJ1-2, with D unclear. The CDR3 consists of 11 residues. Germline V gene data show CDR1 as LGHDT and CDR2 as YNNKEL (reference sequence). Trimming left V 3 bases short and J 8 bases short, with 7 bases between. CDR3: CASSQGDGYTF. The CDR3, as DNA: TGTGCCAGCAGCCAGGGCGACGGCTACACCTTC.

Only a few counts were recorded for this clonotype. One base away lies a much larger clone, so this may be a sequencing read error. This chain uses TRBV12-3 or TRBV12-4 with TRBJ1-5, with unresolved D. CDR3 length: 14 amino acids. V was clipped by 0 bases and J by 0 bases, with 3 bases between them. The CDR3 DNA follows: TGTGCCAGCAGTTTAGCTGTTAGCAATCAGCCCCAGCATTTT. This gives the protein CASSLAVSNQPQHF.